This T cell receptor beta chain was captured by sequencing in a study of blood T cell repertoires in COVID-19 (dated by TCRdb to the early 2020s). About the investigation overall: Samples from collaborators originated in the United States, Italy and Spain and spanned both the acute and convalescent phases of COVID-19. The material from the prospective study consisted of cDNA or gDNA derived from T cells, B-cell-depleted T cells, or PBMCs. Deeply sampled blood TCRbeta repertoires from subjects exposed to, actively infected with, or recovered from COVID-19 were included in the dataset. The repertoires were made available in a free public database intended to serve as a resource for research on the immune response to SARS-CoV-2. Samples came from the ongoing ImmuneRACE study (first 160 participants) plus 1,254 subjects from 6 global collaborators. A de-identified subject ID, COVID-19 status, age in years and sex were almost always included in the sample metadata. Where available, HLA class I and class II types were obtained from metadata supplied by the sample provider rather than from assay-based typing.

Collaborating institutions collected whole blood in K2EDTA tubes following their own protocols. For TCRbeta analysis, collaborators shipped samples in one of three forms: frozen whole blood, isolated PBMCs, or DNA extracted from either of those sample types. CDR1 ENHRY and CDR2 SYGVKD were looked up in the germline V gene. From the cysteine through the phenylalanine, the CDR3 covers 13 amino acids. Only the CDR3 region is kept as DNA, spanning 39 bases read in frame from base 1. V loses 10 bases of germline sequence and J loses 7 bases, and the interval between the two ends is 17 bases. This clone was seen a few times. What antigen it recognizes has not been identified. No much larger clonotype is one base removed from it; base qualities were not supplied. The immunoSEQ Assay, a bias-controlled multiplex PCR, was used to amplify TCRbeta CDR3 regions from genomic DNA. Processing in the source paper ran as follows. Within the assay, amplification of reference gene primers was used to estimate how many nucleated cells each sample contained. To quantify the absolute abundance of each unique TCRbeta CDR3 rearrangement, sequence reads were collapsed and filtered. For each sample, productive Simpson clonality was calculated as the square root of Simpson's diversity index over productive rearrangements. This is the immuneACCESS table as TCRdb keeps it, with only in-frame sequences that have V and J called. A part of the clones is gone; compared with another copy, unresolved V genes explain less than half, and the rest is unexplained. For V, J and clone size, that table is used; D and trimming come from the DNA. The table for this sample lists roughly 97,000 clones; approximately 90% of them were counted only once. 1.7% of the sample goes to the ten largest clones.

Broader findings and caveats from the paper: The amount of clinical and demographic metadata varied by source and participant and was provided uncurated.

In this chain, TRBV10-3 is recombined with TRBJ1-5; TRBD1 is a possible D gene, resting on 5 matching bases. The sequencing sample was made of peripheral blood. The clonotype comes from a man aged 60 to 69 with acute or convalescent COVID-19. This receptor carries the CDR3 CATDGGDSQPQHF. The nucleotides read TGTGCCACCGATGGGGGGGACTCCCAGCCCCAGCATTTT.